This is a list of T cell receptor beta chains from one sample in a study of cytomegalovirus exposure and HLA in healthy donors. Clones were sequenced by immunoSEQ multiplex PCR, and TCRdb holds only the in-frame ones, with some missing. Its table lists about 130,000 clones. The sample was PBMCs. These receptors came from a man aged 30 to 39 in good health and CMV-seronegative. Each CDR3 is given with its conserved first and last residue. The D gene is left open where the match is weak.

17	TRBJ2-6	TRBV29-1	TRBD1	TGCAGCGTTGCCGCAGGGGGCCGGAGCTCTGGGGCCAACGTCCTGACTTTC	CSVAAGGRSSGANVLTF
13	TRBJ2-7	TRBV6-5	.	TGTGCCAGCAGTTACTCGGCCAACTACGAGCAGTACTTC	CASSYSANYEQYF
18	TRBJ2-2	TRBV30	TRBD2	TGTGCCTGGCTCCCCGGGACTAGCGGGAGTCGCGACACCGGGGAGCTGTTTTTT	CAWLPGTSGSRDTGELFF
15	TRBJ1-6	TRBV30	.	TGTGCCTGGAGGGGGGCTACGCGATATAATTCACCCCTCCACTTT	CAWRGATRYNSPLHF
14	TRBJ2-2	TRBV7-3	.	TGTGCCAGCAGCTTAGGGGGGGCCGGCGGGGAGCTGTTTTTT	CASSLGGAGGELFF
15	TRBJ2-1	TRBV5-1	TRBD1	TGCGCCAGCTCGGCCGGGACAGGGACCTACAATGAGCAGTTCTTC	CASSAGTGTYNEQFF
14	TRBJ2-2	TRBV19	TRBD1	TGTGCCAGTGGCCTCACAGGGGGCCTCGGGGAGCTGTTTTTT	CASGLTGGLGELFF
12	TRBJ1-2	TRBV7-9	.	TGTGCCAGCAGCCGTCAGGTATATGGCTACACCTTC	CASSRQVYGYTF
14	TRBJ2-7	TRBV6-5	TRBD1	TGTGCCAGCAGTCGCCACAGGGGGGAGTACGAGCAGTACTTC	CASSRHRGEYEQYF
14	TRBJ2-1	TRBV6-4	.	TGTGCCAGCAGTCCGGACTCTTCCTTCAATGAGCAGTTCTTC	CASSPDSSFNEQFF
15	TRBJ2-3	TRBV5-1	TRBD2	TGCGCCAGCAGCTTGGCCCCGGGAGGGCGGGATACGCAGTATTTT	CASSLAPGGRDTQYF
18	TRBJ2-3	TRBV7-7	TRBD2	TGTGCCAGCAGCCCCGCGGCGTCGCTAGCGGGGCCCACAGATACGCAGTATTTT	CASSPAASLAGPTDTQYF
16	TRBJ1-5	TRBV4-1	TRBD1	TGCGCCAGCAGCCAAGATCAGGGGGGTAGCAATCAGCCCCAGCATTTT	CASSQDQGGSNQPQHF
15	TRBJ2-3	TRBV6-4	.	TGTGCCAGCAGTGACGGGGGCCTTGGCACAGATACGCAGTATTTT	CASSDGGLGTDTQYF
12	TRBJ1-2	TRBV27	.	TGTGCCAGCAGTCCTTCCGGGGATGGCTACACCTTC	CASSPSGDGYTF
15	TRBJ1-2	TRBV30	.	TGTGCCTGGAGTGTAGAAGGGAGGGCCGTGTATGGCTACACCTTC	CAWSVEGRAVYGYTF
12	TRBJ2-7	TRBV14	.	TGTGCCAGCAGCCTGCAGGTCTACGAGCAGTACTTC	CASSLQVYEQYF
19	TRBJ2-5	TRBV5-5	TRBD2	TGTGCCAGCAGCTTGGCCGGACGGGGGACTAGCGGGAGGGAAGAGACCCAGTACTTC	CASSLAGRGTSGREETQYF
11	TRBJ2-7	TRBV29-1	.	TGCAGCGTTACCCGGGGCTACGAGCAGTACTTC	CSVTRGYEQYF
13	TRBJ1-1	TRBV5-1	TRBD1	TGCGCCAGCAGCGAGGGACAGCTCACTGAAGCTTTCTTT	CASSEGQLTEAFF
14	TRBJ2-3	TRBV6-6	TRBD2	TGTGCCAGCATACTAGCGGGAGGCACAGATACGCAGTATTTT	CASILAGGTDTQYF
18	TRBJ1-2	TRBV28	TRBD1	TGTGCCAGCAGTTTAGGGAGGCGGGACAGGGGGGCAACGAGGGGCTACACCTTC	CASSLGRRDRGATRGYTF
17	TRBJ2-1	TRBV14	TRBD1	TGTGCCAGCAGCCAGGTCTTAGGACAGGGTAGCCACAATGAGCAGTTCTTC	CASSQVLGQGSHNEQFF
14	TRBJ1-2	TRBV6-6	.	TGTGCCAGCAGTTACTCTAACACAGACTATGGCTACACCTTC	CASSYSNTDYGYTF
15	TRBJ2-1	TRBV4-2	TRBD1	TGTGCCAGCAGCCAAGCGGACAGGGGGAGGGATGAGCAGTTCTTC	CASSQADRGRDEQFF
15	TRBJ1-2	TRBV29-1	TRBD1	TGCAGCGCCGCCCACCGGGGACAGCCTAACTATGGCTACACCTTC	CSAAHRGQPNYGYTF
14	TRBJ1-3	TRBV7-7	TRBD1	TGTGCCAGCAGCAAGGGACAGGGCGGAAACACCATATATTTT	CASSKGQGGNTIYF
13	TRBJ2-7	TRBV27	.	TGTGCCAGCAGTTTAAGTCAGAACCACGAGCAGTACTTC	CASSLSQNHEQYF
12	TRBJ1-2	TRBV25-1	.	TGTGCCAGCAGGGACACCGTCTATGGCTACACCTTC	CASRDTVYGYTF
15	TRBJ2-1	TRBV11-2	.	TGTGCCAGCAGCCCGGAGCGCGGCACCTACAATGAGCAGTTCTTC	CASSPERGTYNEQFF
12	TRBJ1-3	TRBV10-1	.	TGCGCCAGCAGTGAGGTAGGAAACACCATATATTTT	CASSEVGNTIYF
15	TRBJ2-3	TRBV11-3	TRBD1	TGTGCCAGCAGCTTAGGACAGGGGAGTACAGATACGCAGTATTTT	CASSLGQGSTDTQYF